The clone carrying this TCR beta chain was found a few times. The authors sorted CD4+ naive, central memory, regulatory and stem cell-like memory cells via CD45RO/CCR7/CD25/CD127/CD95/CD27. The entirety of the isolated RNA underwent reverse transcription, so expressed TCRB transcripts were sequenced. Only in-frame clones appear in the TCRdb table, and some are missing; sequencing was by immunoSEQ multiplex PCR. The sample has about 180,000 clones, 10% to 15% seen once; the top ten hold roughly 0.56%. The data were obtained in a study of beta chain features in type 1 diabetes. V shed 0 bases and J shed 3 bases, with 11 bases lying between them. The length of the CDR3 is 15 residues. CDR1 LGHNA and CDR2 YSLEER come from the germline V gene.

This sequence originates from a woman aged 18-30 years in good health. Input material: central memory CD4+ T cells from blood. This chain uses TRBV4-3 with TRBJ2-5; tentative D call: TRBD1 (6 bases). CDR3 nucleotide sequence: TGCGCCAGCAGCCAAGAAGGACAGCGCGAAGAGACCCAGTACTTC. This gives the protein CASSQEGQREETQYF.